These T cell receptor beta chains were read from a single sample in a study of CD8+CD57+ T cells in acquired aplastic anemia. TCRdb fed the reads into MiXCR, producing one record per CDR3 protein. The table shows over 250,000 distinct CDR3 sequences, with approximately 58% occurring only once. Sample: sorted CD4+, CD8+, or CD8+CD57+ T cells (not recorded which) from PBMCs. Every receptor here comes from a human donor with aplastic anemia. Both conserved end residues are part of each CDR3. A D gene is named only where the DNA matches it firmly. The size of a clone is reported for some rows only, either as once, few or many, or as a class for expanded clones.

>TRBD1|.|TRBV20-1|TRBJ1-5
CSARRQGAKPQHF
TGCAGTGCTAGACGCCAGGGGGCGAAGCCCCAGCATTTT
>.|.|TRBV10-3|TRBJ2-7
CAISTGEGEQYF
TGTGCCATCAGCACAGGGGAGGGCGAGCAGTACTTC
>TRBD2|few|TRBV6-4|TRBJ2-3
CASSDAGGTDTQYF
TGTGCCAGCAGTGACGCGGGGGGGACAGATACGCAGTATTTT
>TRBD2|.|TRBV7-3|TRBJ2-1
CASSPPGLAGDEQFF
TGTGCCAGCAGCCCTCCGGGACTAGCGGGAGATGAGCAGTTCTTC
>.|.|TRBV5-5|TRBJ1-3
CASTWDSGNTIYF
TGTGCCAGCACCTGGGACTCTGGAAACACCATATATTTT
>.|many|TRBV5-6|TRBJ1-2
CASSLLRGHGYTF
TGTGCCAGCAGCTTGTTACGGGGTCATGGCTACACCTTC
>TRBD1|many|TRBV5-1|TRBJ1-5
CASSLGPKGAGQPQHF
TGCGCCAGCAGCTTGGGGCCCAAGGGGGCAGGTCAGCCCCAGCATTTT
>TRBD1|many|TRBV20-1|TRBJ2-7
CSAEGGQGNRYEQYF
TGCAGTGCTGAGGGGGGACAGGGGAATAGGTACGAGCAGTACTTC
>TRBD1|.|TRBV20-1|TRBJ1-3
CSARTGNTIYF
TGCAGTGCCAGGACAGGGAACACCATATATTTT
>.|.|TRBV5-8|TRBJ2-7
CASSPFRNEQYF
TGTGCCAGCAGCCCCTTTCGGAACGAGCAGTACTTC
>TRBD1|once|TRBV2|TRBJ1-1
CASRGVGTGAQAFF
TGTGCCAGCAGGGGTGTCGGGACAGGGGCGCAAGCTTTCTTT
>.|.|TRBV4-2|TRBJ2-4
CASSLGDSRNIQYF
TGTGCCAGCAGCTTAGGGGATAGCAGAAACATTCAGTACTTC
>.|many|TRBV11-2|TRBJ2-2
CASSPRLGNIGGELFF
TGTGCCAGCAGCCCGCGACTAGGGAACATCGGAGGGGAGCTGTTTTTT
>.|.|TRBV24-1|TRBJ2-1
CATKDSTNEQFF
TGTGCCACCAAGGACAGTACTAATGAGCAGTTCTTC
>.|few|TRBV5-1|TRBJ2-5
CASSREGFQETQYF
TGCGCCAGCAGCAGGGAAGGGTTCCAAGAGACCCAGTACTTC
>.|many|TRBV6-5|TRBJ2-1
CASSYRRRAGNEQFF
TGTGCCAGCAGTTACCGGCGCCGAGCTGGCAATGAGCAGTTCTTC